Sequencing of this T cell receptor beta chain was carried out in a study of T cell responses to AZD1222 COVID-19 vaccine. Sequenced by immunoSEQ multiplex PCR; TCRdb stores in-frame clones only, minus some. In the table there are over 90,000 clones, 85% to 90% of which are singletons. The CDR3 is 16 amino acids. Trimming shortened V by 2 bases and J by 6 bases, and 20 bases separated the two germline ends. Germline lookup yields CDR1 LGHNA and CDR2 YSLEER. This specimen was peripheral blood, taken on day 0 of AZD1222 vaccination. The receptor was derived from an adult in good health. This chain joins TRBV4-3 and TRBJ2-7; D may correspond to TRBD1 or TRBD2 (5 bases each). Here the CDR3 reads CASSQHIQAAAGEQYF. In DNA, the CDR3 is TGCGCCAGCAGCCAACATATACAGGCTGCGGCGGGCGAGCAGTACTTC.